The 29 T cell receptor beta chains in this list originate from one sample, sequenced in a study of blood T cell repertoires in COVID-19. Clones were read by immunoSEQ multiplex PCR, and TCRdb kept only the in-frame ones, dropping some. This table has 400,000 or so clones, about 88% appearing once. The sample taken for sequencing was peripheral blood. These TCRs come from a human donor in a cohort sampled during active COVID-19.

The CDR3 nucleotides read TGTGCCAGCAGCGTAGAGGGACTAGCGGGAGGAATATACAATGAGCAGTTCTTC. Its translation is CASSVEGLAGGIYNEQFF. The chain is built from TRBV9 and TRBJ2-1, with 15 bases fitting TRBD2. Germline V CDR1 and CDR2: SGDLS, YYNGEE. V was clipped by 0 bases and J by 4 bases; unmatched bases: 5. The CDR3 runs to 18 residues.

V usage is TRBV19 and J usage is TRBJ1-6, with TRBD1 as a possible D gene (5 bases). CDR1 is LNHDA, CDR2 SQIVND, per germline (reference sequence). This CDR3 contains 13 residues. The V end lost 7 bases, the J end lost 9 bases, and 13 bases lay between the germline ends. The CDR3 protein is CASTLGESSPLHF. The CDR3 DNA reads TGTGCCAGTACTCTAGGGGAAAGTTCACCCCTCCACTTT.

This sequence joins TRBV5-1 and TRBJ2-7, with 7 bases aligning to TRBD1. Trimming at V came to 0 bases and at J to 2 bases, leaving 5 bases not matched to a gene. Germline loops: CDR1 SGHRS, CDR2 YFSETQ. The CDR3 extends over 15 amino acids. The CDR3 here is CASSLAGDSTYEQYF. DNA of the CDR3: TGCGCCAGCAGCTTGGCCGGGGACAGTACCTACGAGCAGTACTTC.

The CDR3 nucleotides read TGTGCCAGCAGTTACGGGGCGGGAGGGTCAGATACGCAGTATTTT. Translating it yields CASSYGAGGSDTQYF. The V gene is TRBV6-6, the J gene TRBJ2-3; 9 nucleotides match TRBD2. CDR3 length equals 15 residues. Germline V gene lookup returns CDR1 MNHNY and CDR2 SVGAGI (reference sequence). The ends lost 2 bases at V and 4 bases at J; junction bases unmatched: 4.

The V gene is TRBV19, the J gene TRBJ1-2, with D possibly matching TRBD1 (5 bases). V dropped 11 bases and J dropped 5 bases, with 18 bases sitting between them. This CDR3 region has 13 residues. Germline CDR1 is LNHDA and CDR2 is SQIVND (reference sequence). The CDR3 region is CAAWGGTVYGYTF. The CDR3 DNA reads TGTGCCGCCTGGGGTGGGACTGTTTATGGCTACACCTTC. The full variable domain, completed using reference TRBV19 and TRBJ1-2, is DGGITQSPKYLFRKEGQNVTLSCEQNLNHDAMYWYRQDPGQGLRLIYYSQIVNDFQKGDIAEGYSVSREKKESFPLTVTSAQKNPTAFYLCAAWGGTVYGYTFGSGTRLTVV.

This chain connects TRBV19 to TRBJ2-1; tentatively, D is TRBD2 (5 bases). The CDR3 covers 13 residues. Germline V lookup: CDR1 LNHDA, CDR2 SQIVND (reference sequence). Trimming took off 6 bases at V and 4 bases at J, with 10 bases between the two ends. The CDR3 region is CASSRGLYNEQFF. The CDR3 nucleotides are TGTGCCAGTAGCCGGGGTCTTTACAATGAGCAGTTCTTC.

The chain carries TRBV25-1 and TRBJ1-2, with 8 bases aligning to TRBD1. Trimming took 2 bases from V and 7 from J; bases not matched to a gene: 9. The length of the CDR3 is 15 residues. Germline-derived CDR1 and CDR2 are MGHDK and SYGVNS. The CDR3 DNA is TGTGCCAGCAGTGAACGGGGCAGGGGGCTGTCTGGCTACACCTTC. As protein: CASSERGRGLSGYTF.

V is TRBV4-1 and J is TRBJ1-4; possibly TRBD1 for D (5 bases). CDR3 size: 16 residues. The V end was cut by 1 base, the J end by 3 bases, with 12 bases between. CDR1 and CDR2 from the germline V gene are MGHRA and YSYEKL. CDR3 sequence (DNA): TGCGCCAGCAGCCAAGTTTGGGGGGAGGCTAATGAAAAACTGTTTTTT. This sequence encodes CASSQVWGEANEKLFF.

V usage is TRBV10-3 and J usage is TRBJ2-2; D uncertain. The germline gives CDR1 ENHRY, CDR2 SYGVKD. The CDR3 is made up of 13 amino acids. V lost 8 bases and J 0 bases, leaving 7 bases between the germline ends. The CDR3 bases are TGTGCCATCCAAGGAGCGAACACCGGGGAGCTGTTTTTT. It is translated as CAIQGANTGELFF.

The CDR3 DNA sequence: TGTGCCAGTAGTAGCACCGCCGGGGGTACTAATGAAAAACTGTTTTTT. This gives the protein CASSSTAGGTNEKLFF. This chain joins TRBV19 and TRBJ1-4; TRBD1 might be the D (5 bases). V lost 4 bases, J lost 2 bases, and 14 bases lay in between. The germline V gene has CDR1 LNHDA and CDR2 SQIVND (reference sequence). The CDR3 sequence is 16 residues long.

This rearrangement joins TRBV3-1 (or the pseudogene TRBV3-2) to TRBJ1-6; weak D call: TRBD1 (5 bases). Germline V gene sequence: CDR1 LGHDT, CDR2 YNNKEL (reference sequence). The V end lost 3 bases, the J end lost 5 bases, and 8 bases lay between the germline ends. This CDR3 spans 14 amino acids. The CDR3 spells CASSQTVNNSPLHF. The DNA for the CDR3 is TGTGCCAGCAGCCAGACAGTCAATAATTCACCCCTCCACTTT.

The chain uses TRBV2 and TRBJ2-2, with 11 positions matching TRBD2. Germline V gene data show CDR1 as SNHLY and CDR2 as FYNNEI. Unmatched junction bases numbered 12, after V lost 6 bases and J lost 6 bases. This CDR3 is built from 17 residues. Here the CDR3 DNA reads TGTGCCAGCAGCCCCCGCCGAACTAGCGGGAGATCCGGGGAGCTGTTTTTT. Encoded protein: CASSPRRTSGRSGELFF.

This chain uses TRBV7-8 with TRBJ2-3, with 10 nucleotides matching TRBD1. The V segment lost 3 bases and the J segment 1 base; nucleotides outside the gene matches: 7. Germline CDR1 and CDR2: SGHVS and FQNEAQ. CDR3 length: 17 residues. CDR3 nucleotide sequence: TGTGCCAGCAGCTTCAATACCGGGACAGGGGGCACAGATACGCAGTATTTT. This codes for CASSFNTGTGGTDTQYF.

This chain connects TRBV28 to TRBJ1-2; D not resolved. CDR3 length equals 13 residues. Trimming took 3 bases from V and 1 from J, leaving 6 bases between them. The V gene's germline CDR1 is MDHEN and CDR2 SYDVKM. CDR3 protein: CASSLSVNYGYTF. The CDR3 DNA is TGTGCCAGCAGTTTGAGCGTTAACTATGGCTACACCTTC.

The chain recombines TRBV7-2 with TRBJ1-4; D is undetermined. The CDR3 sequence is 13 residues long. Germline values: CDR1 SGHTA, CDR2 FQGNSA. V was shortened by 2 bases and J by 7 bases, with 8 bases between the two germline ends. The CDR3 protein is CASSLLSLEKLFF. The CDR3 DNA is TGTGCCAGCAGCTTACTCTCCCTTGAAAAACTGTTTTTT.

The chain links TRBV11-3 to TRBJ2-1; D perhaps matches TRBD2 (5 bases). V was shortened by 1 base and J by 8 bases, with 18 bases between the two germline ends. The CDR3 has 16 residues. CDR1 and CDR2 (germline): SGHNT, YENEEA. The CDR3 loop is CASSLGGLRIPDEQFF. In DNA form, the CDR3 reads TGTGCCAGCAGCTTAGGCGGACTGAGGATCCCCGATGAGCAGTTCTTC.

This clone was observed once. The V call is TRBV11-2, the J call TRBJ2-7, with 7 positions matching TRBD1. The CDR3 totals 14 residues. Germline CDR1 and CDR2: SGHAT and FQNNGV. The J segment lost 4 bases and the V segment lost 4 bases, leaving 7 bases of the junction unmatched. CDR3 protein: CASSSLTGWYEQYF. The DNA for the CDR3 is TGTGCCAGCAGCTCTTTGACAGGGTGGTACGAGCAGTACTTC.

This clone was seen only a few times. V is TRBV4-2 and J is TRBJ2-2, with D maybe TRBD1 (7 bases). V shed 3 bases and J shed 5 bases, with 16 bases lying between them. The CDR3 covers 16 residues. CDR1 and CDR2 from the germline V gene are LGHNA and YNFKEQ. DNA of the CDR3: TGTGCCAGCAGCCAGGGATTGGCAGGGGGGACCGGGGAGCTGTTTTTT. Its translation: CASSQGLAGGTGELFF.

Worth noting for this clone: A much larger clone differs by one base, so this may be a read error. This sequence joins TRBV11-2 and TRBJ2-7; no reliable D call. The CDR3 covers 12 residues. V shed 1 base and J shed 1 base, with 2 bases lying between them. Per germline, CDR1 SGHAT and CDR2 FQNNGV. CDR3 residues: CASSLVSYEQYF. The DNA for the CDR3 is TGTGCCAGCAGCTTAGTATCCTACGAGCAGTACTTC.

V and J are TRBV4-1 and TRBJ1-5; the D is unclear. Per germline, CDR1 MGHRA and CDR2 YSYEKL. The CDR3 runs 13 residues. V was cut by 1 base and J by 6 bases, with 7 bases left in between. In nucleotides, the CDR3 is TGCGCCAGCAGCCAAGTTCTGAGTCAGCCCCAGCATTTT. Its protein product is CASSQVLSQPQHF.

The chain carries TRBV24-1 and TRBJ2-5; 7 bases map to TRBD1. Per the germline V gene, CDR1 is KGHDR and CDR2 is SFDVKD. The CDR3 contains 15 residues. J gave up 3 bases and V 3 bases, and 6 bases lay outside the gene matches. The DNA for the CDR3 is TGTGCCACCAGTGATCCGGGGCAGGGGGAAGAGACCCAGTACTTC. Amino acid sequence: CATSDPGQGEETQYF.

This chain connects TRBV6-5 to TRBJ2-1; 10 bases are a match to TRBD2. Germline V gives CDR1 MNHEY, CDR2 SVGAGI. The CDR3 runs 14 residues. Trimming cost V 4 bases and J 10 bases; bases outside gene matches: 7. The CDR3 loop is CASSFSSGSGEQFF. The CDR3 DNA reads TGTGCCAGCAGTTTCTCTAGCGGGAGCGGGGAGCAGTTCTTC.

CDR3 in amino acids: CASSAEGALIRGYTF. In DNA form, the CDR3 reads TGTGCCAGTAGTGCCGAGGGGGCATTGATTCGGGGCTACACCTTC. The chain has TRBV19 and TRBJ1-2, with 7 bases aligning to TRBD1. The junction had 14 bases not matched to a gene; V was cut back by 5 bases and J by 8 bases. The CDR3 length is 15 residues. CDR1 and CDR2 (germline): LNHDA, SQIVND (reference sequence).

This clone was observed a single time. V is TRBV30 and J is TRBJ1-5; D ambiguous. Looked up from germline, CDR1 is GTSNPN and CDR2 is SVGIG (reference sequence). The CDR3 is made up of 16 amino acids. V lost 2 bases and J 5 bases, leaving 19 bases between the germline ends. CDR3 in amino acids: CAWSTRGHGFHQPQHF. The CDR3 DNA is TGTGCCTGGAGTACCAGAGGTCACGGGTTTCATCAGCCCCAGCATTTT.

In nucleotides, the CDR3 is TGTGCCAGCAGCTTGGATATACCGGGAGAGACCCAGTACTTC. Its protein is CASSLDIPGETQYF. The chain has TRBV5-6 and TRBJ2-5; D is undetermined. The CDR3 has 14 amino acids. From germline, CDR1 is SGHDT and CDR2 YYEEEE. Trimming stripped 0 bases from V and 4 bases from J, with 10 bases between.

The chain carries TRBV6-1 and TRBJ1-1, with D perhaps matching TRBD1 (6 bases). Between the trimmed V and J ends, which lost 2 bases and 10 bases, there was a span of 17 bases. The CDR3 covers 14 residues. CDR1 is MNHNS, CDR2 SASEGT, per germline. This CDR3 reads CASSELGGGPGAFF. The CDR3 nucleotides read TGTGCCAGCAGTGAATTGGGTGGGGGCCCCGGAGCTTTCTTT.

This chain links TRBV20-1 with TRBJ1-1, with a weak D call TRBD1 (5 bases). This CDR3 has 17 amino acids. Germline CDR1 DFQATT, CDR2 SNEGSKA (reference sequence). Trimming took off 3 bases at V and 6 bases at J, with 26 bases between the two ends. The CDR3 protein is CSASKVSLTVNTPEAFF. DNA of the CDR3: TGCAGTGCTAGTAAGGTATCTCTGACAGTCAACACCCCTGAAGCTTTCTTT.

The rearrangement uses TRBV7-9 and TRBJ2-7; TRBD1 aligns across 7 bases. The germline V gene encodes CDR1 SEHNR and CDR2 FQNEAQ (reference sequence). The CDR3 has 15 amino acids. J gave up 6 bases and V 1 base, and 9 bases lay outside the gene matches. Written as DNA, the CDR3 is TGTGCCAGCAGCTTAGGCCTCCTACAGGGGTCCGAGCAGTACTTC. The encoded protein is CASSLGLLQGSEQYF.

The CDR3 nucleotides are TGTGCCAGCAGCTACTCAACCGGGACATTGGACACCGGGGAGCTGTTTTTT. Translating it yields CASSYSTGTLDTGELFF. The V call is TRBV13, the J call TRBJ2-2, with D possibly TRBD1 on 6 matching bases. V was clipped by 4 bases and J by 3 bases, with 18 bases between them. This CDR3 is built from 17 residues. CDR1 is PRHDT, CDR2 FYEKMQ, per germline (reference sequence).